Listed below are T cell receptor beta chains from one sample, sequenced in a study of blood T cell repertoires in COVID-19. Generated by immunoSEQ multiplex PCR, the TCRdb table keeps only in-frame clones and is missing some. The sample consists of hundreds of thousands of clones, under 90% of them appearing once. Sequencing was done on a sample of peripheral blood. These receptors came from a woman over 75 with active or convalescent COVID-19. Both conserved end residues are part of each CDR3. A D gene is named only where the DNA matches it firmly. The size of a clone is reported for some rows only, either as once, few or many, or as a class for expanded clones.

J: TRBJ1-3
size: -
D: TRBD1
V: TRBV12-5
DNA: TGTGCTAGTGGTTTGCAGGGGGGCGGCACCATATATTTT
CDR3: CASGLQGGGTIYF

J: TRBJ2-1
size: -
D: TRBD1
V: TRBV7-8
DNA: TGTGCCAGCAGCTTAGCGGACAGGACCCACAATGAGCAGTTCTTC
CDR3: CASSLADRTHNEQFF

J: TRBJ2-7
size: -
D: -
V: TRBV19
DNA: TGTGCCAGTAGTATAGGAGTGGGGCCATACGAGCAGTACTTC
CDR3: CASSIGVGPYEQYF

J: TRBJ2-1
size: -
D: TRBD2
V: TRBV18
DNA: TGTGCCAGCTCACCGACTAGCGGGAGGGCCTTGGACTCCTACAATGAGCAGTTCTTC
CDR3: CASSPTSGRALDSYNEQFF

J: TRBJ1-4
size: -
D: TRBD1
V: TRBV19
DNA: TGTGCCAGTAGTCCCGACAGGGGAACGGGACTGTTTTTT
CDR3: CASSPDRGTGLFF

J: TRBJ1-1
size: -
D: TRBD1
V: TRBV10-3
DNA: TGTGCCATCAGGGCGTCGACAGGGCCCAACACTGAAGCTTTCTTT
CDR3: CAIRASTGPNTEAFF

J: TRBJ1-4
size: once
D: -
V: TRBV7-9
DNA: TGTGCCAGCAGCTACAGACAGGATAATGAAAAACTGTTTTTT
CDR3: CASSYRQDNEKLFF

J: TRBJ1-1
size: -
D: TRBD1
V: TRBV19
DNA: TGTGCCAGTAGTATACAGGGGGACACTGAAGCTTTCTTT
CDR3: CASSIQGDTEAFF

J: TRBJ2-5
size: -
D: TRBD2
V: TRBV6-6
DNA: TGTGCCAGCAGTCCCCCTCTCCCCGGGACTAGCGGGGCAGCCAGGGAGACCCAGTACTTC
CDR3: CASSPPLPGTSGAARETQYF

J: TRBJ1-3
size: -
D: -
V: TRBV30
DNA: TGTGCCTGGAGTTCAACAGGGCTTCTCTCTGGAAACACCATATATTTT
CDR3: CAWSSTGLLSGNTIYF

J: TRBJ2-5
size: once
D: TRBD2
V: TRBV5-4
DNA: TGTGCCAGCAGCCGGGCTGCTAGCGGAGACGCCATAAAGACCCAGTACTTC
CDR3: CASSRAASGDAIKTQYF

J: TRBJ2-7
size: -
D: -
V: TRBV12-3/TRBV12-4
DNA: -
CDR3: CASSFGLGSGGYF

J: TRBJ1-1
size: -
D: -
V: TRBV9
DNA: TGTGCCAGCATTCAGGGGAAGAACACTGAAGCTTTCTTT
CDR3: CASIQGKNTEAFF

J: TRBJ1-1
size: -
D: -
V: TRBV28
DNA: TGTGCCAGCAGGAGGGTTGACACTGAAGCTTTCTTT
CDR3: CASRRVDTEAFF

J: TRBJ2-2
size: -
D: TRBD2
V: TRBV19
DNA: TGTGCCAGTAGTATTTGGGAGACTAGCGGGAGTCGGGAGCTGTTTTTT
CDR3: CASSIWETSGSRELFF

J: TRBJ2-6
size: -
D: TRBD1
V: TRBV9
DNA: TGTGCCAGCAGCAACAGGGGTTTCGGGGCCAACGTCCTGACTTTC
CDR3: CASSNRGFGANVLTF

J: TRBJ1-5
size: -
D: -
V: TRBV9
DNA: TGTGCCAGCAGCGTAGGATCTCAGGGGAATCAGCCCCAGCATTTT
CDR3: CASSVGSQGNQPQHF

J: TRBJ2-1
size: -
D: -
V: TRBV6-5
DNA: TGTGCCAGCAGCCTGGGGGGGCCATCCTACAATGAGCAGTTCTTC
CDR3: CASSLGGPSYNEQFF

J: TRBJ2-7
size: -
D: -
V: TRBV7-2
DNA: TGTGCCAGCAGCTTCTTGGCCGCACTCTCAGGCCACGAGCAGTACTTC
CDR3: CASSFLAALSGHEQYF

J: TRBJ1-2
size: few
D: -
V: TRBV6-6
DNA: TGTGCCAGCACCTCCGACAGTTCTTCTAACTATGGCTACACCTTC
CDR3: CASTSDSSSNYGYTF

J: TRBJ1-1
size: -
D: -
V: TRBV5-4
DNA: TGTGCCAGCAGCTTGGATATGAACACTGAAGCTTTCTTT
CDR3: CASSLDMNTEAFF

J: TRBJ1-2
size: -
D: TRBD1
V: TRBV7-3
DNA: TGTGCCAGCAGCTCAAGGACAGGGGGGCATGGCTACACCTTC
CDR3: CASSSRTGGHGYTF

J: TRBJ2-5
size: -
D: -
V: TRBV25-1
DNA: TGTGCCAGCAGTAAACCGGGAAAAGGACTCCAAGAGACCCAGTACTTC
CDR3: CASSKPGKGLQETQYF

J: TRBJ1-1
size: -
D: -
V: TRBV7-2
DNA: TGTGCCAGCAGCTCCCTTGGGGCCGTGAACACTGAAGCTTTCTTT
CDR3: CASSSLGAVNTEAFF